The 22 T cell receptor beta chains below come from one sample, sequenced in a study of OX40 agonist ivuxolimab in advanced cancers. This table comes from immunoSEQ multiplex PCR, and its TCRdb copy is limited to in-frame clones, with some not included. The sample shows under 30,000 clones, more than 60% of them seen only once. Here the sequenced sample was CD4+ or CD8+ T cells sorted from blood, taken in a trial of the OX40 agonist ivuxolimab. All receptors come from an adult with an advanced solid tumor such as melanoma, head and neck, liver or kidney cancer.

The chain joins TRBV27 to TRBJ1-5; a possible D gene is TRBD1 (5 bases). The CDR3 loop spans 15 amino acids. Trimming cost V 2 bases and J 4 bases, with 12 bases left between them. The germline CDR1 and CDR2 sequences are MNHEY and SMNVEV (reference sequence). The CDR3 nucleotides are TGTGCCAGCAGTTTAACCAGGGTTCGGAATCAGCCCCAGCATTTT. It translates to CASSLTRVRNQPQHF.

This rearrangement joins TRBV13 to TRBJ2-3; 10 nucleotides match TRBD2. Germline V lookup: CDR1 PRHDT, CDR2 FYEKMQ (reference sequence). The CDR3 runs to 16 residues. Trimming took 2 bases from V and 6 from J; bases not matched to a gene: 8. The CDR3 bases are TGTGCCAGCAGCTTAAGTCTGGGACTAGCGTGGGATACGCAGTATTTT. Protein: CASSLSLGLAWDTQYF. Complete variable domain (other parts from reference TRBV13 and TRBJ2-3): AAGVIQSPRHLIKEKRETATLKCYPIPRHDTVYWYQQGPGQDPQFLISFYEKMQSDKGSIPDRFSAQQFSDYHSELNMSSLELGDSALYFCASSLSLGLAWDTQYFGPGTRLTVL.

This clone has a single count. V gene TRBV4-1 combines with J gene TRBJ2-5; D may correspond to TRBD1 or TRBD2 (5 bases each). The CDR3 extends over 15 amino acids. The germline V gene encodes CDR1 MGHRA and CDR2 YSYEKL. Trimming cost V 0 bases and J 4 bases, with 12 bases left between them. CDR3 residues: CASSQDLGTGETQYF. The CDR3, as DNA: TGCGCCAGCAGCCAAGATTTGGGGACGGGAGAGACCCAGTACTTC.

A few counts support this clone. The CDR3 sequence is CASTLGGGPNEQFF. DNA for the CDR3: TGTGCCAGCACCCTGGGAGGGGGCCCCAATGAGCAGTTCTTC. The rearrangement uses TRBV6-5 and TRBJ2-1; possibly TRBD1 or TRBD2 for D (7 bases each). This CDR3 spans 14 amino acids. The V end lost 7 bases, the J end lost 6 bases, and 16 bases lay between the germline ends. The germline V gene has CDR1 MNHEY and CDR2 SVGAGI.

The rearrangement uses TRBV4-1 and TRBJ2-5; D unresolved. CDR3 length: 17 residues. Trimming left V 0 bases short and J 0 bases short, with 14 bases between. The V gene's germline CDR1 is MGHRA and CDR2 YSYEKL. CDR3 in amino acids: CASSQDLGRRNQETQYF. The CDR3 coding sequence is TGCGCCAGCAGCCAAGATCTTGGACGAAGGAACCAAGAGACCCAGTACTTC.

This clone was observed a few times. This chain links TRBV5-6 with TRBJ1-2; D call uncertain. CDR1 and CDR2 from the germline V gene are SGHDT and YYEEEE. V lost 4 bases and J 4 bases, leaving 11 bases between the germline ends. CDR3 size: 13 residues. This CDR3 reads CASSRGLLYGYTF. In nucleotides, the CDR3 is TGTGCCAGCAGCCGAGGACTGCTCTATGGCTACACCTTC.

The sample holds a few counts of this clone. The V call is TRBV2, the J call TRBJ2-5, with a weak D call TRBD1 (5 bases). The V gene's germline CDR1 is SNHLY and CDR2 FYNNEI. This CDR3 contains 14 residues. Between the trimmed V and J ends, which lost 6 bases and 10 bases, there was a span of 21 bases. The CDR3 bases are TGTGCCAGCAGCCCAGGGTCTGGGCCAAGGGGCCAGTACTTC. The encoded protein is CASSPGSGPRGQYF.

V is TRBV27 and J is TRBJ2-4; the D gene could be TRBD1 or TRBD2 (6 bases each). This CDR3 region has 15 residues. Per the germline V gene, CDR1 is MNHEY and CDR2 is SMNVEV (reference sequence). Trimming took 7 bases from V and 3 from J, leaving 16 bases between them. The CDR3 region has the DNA TGTGCCAGCACATCGGGGGCGACGGGCAAAAACATTCAGTACTTC. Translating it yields CASTSGATGKNIQYF.

The CDR3: CASSYSKIMNTEAFF. The CDR3, as DNA: TGTGCCAGCAGTTACTCGAAGATTATGAACACTGAAGCTTTCTTT. The chain recombines TRBV6-5 with TRBJ1-1; unclear D gene. Looked up from germline, CDR1 is MNHEY and CDR2 is SVGAGI. The CDR3 is made up of 15 amino acids. Trimming pared 0 bases from V and 0 bases from J, leaving 8 bases between.

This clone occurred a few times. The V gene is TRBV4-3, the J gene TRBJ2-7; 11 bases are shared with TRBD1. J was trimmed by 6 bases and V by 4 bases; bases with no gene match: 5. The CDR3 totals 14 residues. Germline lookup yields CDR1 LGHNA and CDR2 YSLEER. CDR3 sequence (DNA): TGCGCCAGCAGCCCTGGGACAGGGGGTAGCGAGCAGTACTTC. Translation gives CASSPGTGGSEQYF.

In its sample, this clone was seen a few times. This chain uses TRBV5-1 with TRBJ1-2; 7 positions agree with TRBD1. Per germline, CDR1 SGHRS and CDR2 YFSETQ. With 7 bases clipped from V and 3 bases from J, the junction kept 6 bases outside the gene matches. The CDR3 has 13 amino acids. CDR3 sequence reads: CASHTGEDYGYTF. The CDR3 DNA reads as TGCGCCAGCCATACAGGGGAAGACTATGGCTACACCTTC.

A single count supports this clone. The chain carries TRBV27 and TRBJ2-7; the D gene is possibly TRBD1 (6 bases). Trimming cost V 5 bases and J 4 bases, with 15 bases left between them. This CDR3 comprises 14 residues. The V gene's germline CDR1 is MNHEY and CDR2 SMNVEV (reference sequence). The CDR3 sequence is CASSPLQGWYEQYF. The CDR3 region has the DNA TGTGCCAGCAGTCCGTTACAGGGATGGTACGAGCAGTACTTC.

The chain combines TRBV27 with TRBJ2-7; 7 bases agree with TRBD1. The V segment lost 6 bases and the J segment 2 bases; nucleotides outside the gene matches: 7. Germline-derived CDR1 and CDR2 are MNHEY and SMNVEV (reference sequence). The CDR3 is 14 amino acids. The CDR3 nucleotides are TGTGCCAGCAGGATTGGACAGGCGGCCTACGAGCAGTACTTC. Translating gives CASRIGQAAYEQYF.

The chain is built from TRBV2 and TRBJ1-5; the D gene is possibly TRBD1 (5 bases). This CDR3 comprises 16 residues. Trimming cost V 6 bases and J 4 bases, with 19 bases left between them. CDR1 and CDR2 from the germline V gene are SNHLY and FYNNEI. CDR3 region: CASSQAASGPNQPQHF. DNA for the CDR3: TGTGCCAGCAGCCAGGCGGCCTCGGGACCTAATCAGCCCCAGCATTTT.

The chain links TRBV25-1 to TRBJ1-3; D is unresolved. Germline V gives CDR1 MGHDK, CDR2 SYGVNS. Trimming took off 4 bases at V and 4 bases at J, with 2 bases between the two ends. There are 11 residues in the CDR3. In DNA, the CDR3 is TGTGCCAGCAGTGGAGGAAACACCATATATTTT. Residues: CASSGGNTIYF.

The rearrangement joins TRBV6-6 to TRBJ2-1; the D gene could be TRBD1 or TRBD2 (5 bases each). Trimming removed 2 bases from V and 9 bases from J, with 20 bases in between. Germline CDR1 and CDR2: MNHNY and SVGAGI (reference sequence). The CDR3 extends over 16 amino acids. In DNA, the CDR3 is TGTGCCAGCAGTTACGTGGACCCATTAGAGGGGTCTGAGCAGTTCTTC. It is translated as CASSYVDPLEGSEQFF.

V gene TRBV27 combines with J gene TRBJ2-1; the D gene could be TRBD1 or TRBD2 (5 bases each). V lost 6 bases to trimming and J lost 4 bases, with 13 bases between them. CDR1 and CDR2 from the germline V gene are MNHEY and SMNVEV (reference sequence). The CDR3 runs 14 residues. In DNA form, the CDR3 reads TGTGCCAGCAGCAAGGACACGGGGTACAATGAGCAGTTCTTC. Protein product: CASSKDTGYNEQFF.

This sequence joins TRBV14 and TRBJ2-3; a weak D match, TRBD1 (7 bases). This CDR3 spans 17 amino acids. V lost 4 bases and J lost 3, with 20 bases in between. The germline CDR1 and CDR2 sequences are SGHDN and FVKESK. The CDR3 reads CASSPDLGRGVTDTQYF. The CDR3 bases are TGTGCCAGCAGCCCCGACCTTGGCAGGGGGGTAACAGATACGCAGTATTTT.

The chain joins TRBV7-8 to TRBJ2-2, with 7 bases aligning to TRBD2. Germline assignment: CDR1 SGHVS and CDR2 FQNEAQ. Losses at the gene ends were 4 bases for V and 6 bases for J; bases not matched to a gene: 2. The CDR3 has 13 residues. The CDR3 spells CASSYGGAGELFF. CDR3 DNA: TGTGCCAGCAGCTATGGGGGGGCCGGGGAGCTGTTTTTT.

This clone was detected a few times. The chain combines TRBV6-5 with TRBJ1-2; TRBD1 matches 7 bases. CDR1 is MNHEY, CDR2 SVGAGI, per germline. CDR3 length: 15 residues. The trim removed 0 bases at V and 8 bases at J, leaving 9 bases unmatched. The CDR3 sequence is CASSYSDRAGLGYTF. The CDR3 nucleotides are TGTGCCAGCAGTTACTCTGACAGGGCGGGTTTAGGCTACACCTTC.

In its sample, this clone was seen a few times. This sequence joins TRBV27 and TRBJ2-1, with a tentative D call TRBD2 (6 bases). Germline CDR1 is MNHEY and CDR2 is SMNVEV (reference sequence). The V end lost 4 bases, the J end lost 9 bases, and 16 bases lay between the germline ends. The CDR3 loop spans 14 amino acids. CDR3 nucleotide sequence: TGTGCCAGCAGTTCCTCGGCAGGAGGGAGTGAGCAGTTCTTC. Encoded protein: CASSSSAGGSEQFF.

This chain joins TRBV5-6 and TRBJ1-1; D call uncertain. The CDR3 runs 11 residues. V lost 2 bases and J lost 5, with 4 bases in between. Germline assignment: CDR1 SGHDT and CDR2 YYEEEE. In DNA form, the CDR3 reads TGTGCCAGCAGCTTATCAACTGAAGCTTTCTTT. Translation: CASSLSTEAFF.